The T cell receptor (beta chain) described here comes from a study of T-cell reconstitution after alpha-beta-depleted transplantation in children. General study findings and limits: Surviving thymic progenitors and recipient T cells were the source of high TCRbeta diversity at day 60 in some patients. T-cell numbers and diversity, one year after transplant, stemmed largely from T cells that were newly produced.

Researchers prepared the TCRbeta library using unique molecular identifiers, the study reports. One entry per CDR3 protein, called by TCRdb with MiXCR from the PCR reads. The sample comprises about 98,000 distinct CDR3 sequences, less than 25% of which are singletons, and 20% to 25% rests with the top ten. Trimming took 0 bases from V and 9 from J; bases not matched to a gene: 10. Germline V CDR1 and CDR2: LGHNA, YSLEER. The CDR3 runs 16 residues. The sample holds many counts of this clonotype. Its antigen is still unknown. Sample: PBMCs, taken before TCRalphabeta/CD19-depleted stem cell transplant. The V and J genes are TRBV4-3 and TRBJ2-1; 8 bases align to TRBD2. This TCR came from a boy aged 2 to 10 with acute lymphoblastic leukemia, due to receive a stem cell transplant. CDR3 in amino acids: CASSQDGSGRGAEQFF. CDR3 nucleotides: TGCGCCAGCAGCCAAGATGGGAGCGGGAGAGGGGCTGAGCAGTTCTTC.